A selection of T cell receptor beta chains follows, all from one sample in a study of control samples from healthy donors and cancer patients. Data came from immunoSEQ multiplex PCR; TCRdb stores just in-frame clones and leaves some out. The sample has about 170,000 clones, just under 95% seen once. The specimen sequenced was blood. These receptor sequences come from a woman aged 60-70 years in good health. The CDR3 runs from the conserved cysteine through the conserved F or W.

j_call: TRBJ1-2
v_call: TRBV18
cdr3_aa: CASSLETGPYGYTF

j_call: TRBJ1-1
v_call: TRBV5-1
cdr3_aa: CASSLVAGETEAFF

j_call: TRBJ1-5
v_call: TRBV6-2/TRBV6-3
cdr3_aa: CASSSTNIQQPQHF

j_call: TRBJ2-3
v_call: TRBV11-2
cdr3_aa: CASSPRGRGTDTQYF

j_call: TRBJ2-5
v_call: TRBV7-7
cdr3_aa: CASSLGTSGGASIYETQYF

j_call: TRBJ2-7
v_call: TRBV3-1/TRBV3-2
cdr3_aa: CASSQDSGVPYEQYF

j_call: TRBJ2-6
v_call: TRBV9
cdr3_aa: CASSPRTGLASGANVLTF

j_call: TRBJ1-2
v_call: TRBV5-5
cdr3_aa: CASSADPRGWYGYTF

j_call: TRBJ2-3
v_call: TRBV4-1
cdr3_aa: CASSQDYGVGSDTQYF

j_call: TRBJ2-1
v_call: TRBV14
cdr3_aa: CASSQDRRGLAGVNEQFF

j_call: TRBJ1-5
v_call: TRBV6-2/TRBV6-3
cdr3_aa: CASSYSGQSNQPQHF

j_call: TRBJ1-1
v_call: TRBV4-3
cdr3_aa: CASSREWGTEAFF